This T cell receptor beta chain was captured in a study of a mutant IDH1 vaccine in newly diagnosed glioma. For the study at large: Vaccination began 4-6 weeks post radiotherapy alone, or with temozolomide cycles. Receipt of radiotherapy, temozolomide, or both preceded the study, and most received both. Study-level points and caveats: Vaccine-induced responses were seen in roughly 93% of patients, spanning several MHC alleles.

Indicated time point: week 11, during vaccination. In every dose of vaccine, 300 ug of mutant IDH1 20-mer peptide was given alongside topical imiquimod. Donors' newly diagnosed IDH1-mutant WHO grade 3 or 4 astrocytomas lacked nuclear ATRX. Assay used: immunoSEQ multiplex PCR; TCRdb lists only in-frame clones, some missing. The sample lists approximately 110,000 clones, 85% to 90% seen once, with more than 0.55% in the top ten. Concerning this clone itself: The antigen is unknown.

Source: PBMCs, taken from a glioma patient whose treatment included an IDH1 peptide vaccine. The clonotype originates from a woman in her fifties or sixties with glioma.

The CDR3 protein is CASSLVSTGELFF. Written as DNA, the CDR3 is TGTGCCAGCAGCTTAGTTAGCACCGGGGAGCTGTTTTTT. The V and J genes are TRBV7-2 and TRBJ2-2; D is unclear. CDR3 length: 13 residues. The germline CDR1 and CDR2 sequences are SGHTA and FQGNSA. Trimming cost V 1 base and J 4 bases, with 4 bases left between them. Combining the CDR3 with reference TRBV7-2 and TRBJ2-2 gives the whole variable domain GAGVSQSPSNKVTEKGKDVELRCDPISGHTALYWYRQSLGQGLEFLIYFQGNSAPDKSGLPSDRFSAERTGGSVSTLTIQRTQQEDSAVYLCASSLVSTGELFFGEGSRLTVL.